The 29 T cell receptor beta chains below all came from one sample that was sequenced in a study of blood T cell repertoires in COVID-19. Generated by immunoSEQ multiplex PCR, the TCRdb table keeps only in-frame clones and is missing some. The sample includes 150,000 to 200,000 clones, around 80% of them seen just once. Sequenced sample: peripheral blood. The origin of the receptors is a woman of 80 years or more with active or convalescent COVID-19.

The gene calls are TRBV7-2 and TRBJ2-7; weak D call: TRBD1 (5 bases). Deletions cut 2 bases from V and 4 bases from J, with 9 bases between. Germline CDR1 and CDR2: SGHTA and FQGNSA. The CDR3 runs to 13 residues. CDR3 protein: CASSLKGNYEQYF. CDR3 DNA: TGTGCCAGCAGCTTAAAGGGGAATTACGAGCAGTACTTC.

The CDR3 region is CASSRDRGYEQYF. In DNA, the CDR3 is TGTGCCAGTTCCCGGGACAGGGGGTACGAGCAGTACTTC. The rearrangement joins TRBV6-5 to TRBJ2-7, with 11 positions matching TRBD1. CDR1 is MNHEY and CDR2 is SVGAGI in the germline V gene. V lost 9 bases and J lost 4; bases outside the gene matches: 5. The CDR3 is 13 residues long.

This chain links TRBV30 with TRBJ1-6; D gene uncertain. V lost 5 bases to trimming and J lost 9 bases, with 14 bases between them. The CDR3 sequence is 13 residues long. Germline V CDR1 and CDR2: GTSNPN, SVGIG (reference sequence). The CDR3 region is CAWGPQASSPLHF. For the CDR3, the DNA is TGTGCCTGGGGCCCCCAGGCAAGTTCACCCCTCCACTTT.

This clone was counted a few times. The chain combines TRBV4-3 with TRBJ1-2; D unresolved. V was cut by 1 base and J by 3 bases, with 15 bases left in between. This CDR3 region has 16 residues. CDR1 is LGHNA, CDR2 YSLEER, per germline. CDR3 DNA sequence: TGCGCCAGCAGCCAAGGAATGACAATGGGAGACTATGGCTACACCTTC. As protein: CASSQGMTMGDYGYTF.

The V gene is TRBV25-1, the J gene TRBJ2-3; 12 positions match TRBD1. Per the germline V gene, CDR1 is MGHDK and CDR2 is SYGVNS. J gave up 5 bases and V 4 bases, and 10 bases lay outside the gene matches. This CDR3 comprises 17 residues. CDR3 loop: CASSGLGTGGGGDTQYF. In DNA form, the CDR3 reads TGTGCCAGCAGTGGACTGGGGACAGGGGGCGGGGGAGATACGCAGTATTTT.

The chain is built from TRBV18 and TRBJ1-6; D not certain. The CDR3 loop spans 15 amino acids. The ends were cut back, 3 bases at V and 0 bases at J, with 6 bases in the middle. CDR1 and CDR2 (germline): KGHSH, LQKENI. The CDR3 DNA reads as TGTGCCAGCTCACCGCGGAGCTCCTATAATTCACCCCTCCACTTT. Its translation: CASSPRSSYNSPLHF. Variable domain in full (rest from reference TRBV18 and TRBJ1-6): NAGVMQNPRHLVRRRGQEARLRCSPMKGHSHVYWYRQLPEEGLKFMVYLQKENIIDESGMPKERFSAEFPKEGPSILRIQQVVRGDSAAYFCASSPRSSYNSPLHFGNGTRLTVT.

The chain has TRBV19 and TRBJ1-5, with D possibly being TRBD1 (5 bases). The CDR3 totals 14 residues. V gave up 9 bases and J gave up 6 bases, with 18 bases separating them. Germline V gives CDR1 LNHDA, CDR2 SQIVND (reference sequence). CDR3 sequence (DNA): TGTGCCAGCACCGCGTTCAGGGAGGGTCAGCCCCAGCATTTT. Protein: CASTAFREGQPQHF.

The chain recombines TRBV9 with TRBJ1-4, with 8 bases matching TRBD1. Germline assignment: CDR1 SGDLS and CDR2 YYNGEE. After removal of 0 bases from V and 6 bases from J, the junction contained 7 bases not matched to a gene. This CDR3 is 16 amino acids long. CDR3 in DNA: TGTGCCAGCAGCGTAGCCGCTCAGGGGGCTGATGAAAAACTGTTTTTT. It specifies CASSVAAQGADEKLFF.

The J gene is TRBJ2-2, the V gene TRBV3-1 (or the pseudogene TRBV3-2); 9 bases are a match to TRBD2. V lost 4 bases, J lost 7 bases, and 13 bases stayed unmatched. The length of the CDR3 is 17 residues. Germline V gives CDR1 LGHDT, CDR2 YNNKEL (reference sequence). This CDR3 is CASSPPRAGGRGGELFF. The CDR3 nucleotides read TGTGCCAGCAGCCCCCCACGGGCGGGGGGGCGGGGCGGGGAGCTGTTTTTT.

The chain links TRBV7-2 to TRBJ2-1; D might be TRBD1 (5 bases). Germline-derived CDR1 and CDR2 are SGHTA and FQGNSA. CDR3 length: 14 residues. Trimming pared 2 bases from V and 10 bases from J, leaving 15 bases between. CDR3 nucleotides: TGTGCCAGCAGCTTAAATGTTGGTTCAGGGGAGCAGTTCTTC. It codes for CASSLNVGSGEQFF.

DNA of the CDR3: TGTGCCAGCAGCCTCACAGGGGGGGCCTCCTACGAGCAGTACTTC. It translates to CASSLTGGASYEQYF. The rearrangement links TRBV7-3 to TRBJ2-7, with D perhaps matching TRBD1 (8 bases). The V end lost 5 bases, the J end lost 0 bases, and 14 bases lay between the germline ends. From germline, CDR1 is SGHTA and CDR2 FQGTGA. This CDR3 spans 15 amino acids.

This sequence joins TRBV28 and TRBJ1-1; 11 nucleotides line up with TRBD1. Germline assignment: CDR1 MDHEN and CDR2 SYDVKM. The J segment lost 1 base and the V segment lost 1 base, leaving 5 bases of the junction unmatched. This CDR3 is built from 17 residues. DNA for the CDR3: TGTGCCAGCAGTTTATTCGGGACAGGGGGGGCGAACACTGAAGCTTTCTTT. Residues: CASSLFGTGGANTEAFF.

V is TRBV6-6 and J is TRBJ2-7; 7 bases fit TRBD1. The CDR3 totals 15 residues. Germline V gene lookup returns CDR1 MNHNY and CDR2 SVGAGI (reference sequence). V gave up 0 bases and J gave up 6 bases; unmatched junction bases: 8. CDR3 loop: CASSYSETGSIEQYF. As DNA, the CDR3 is TGTGCCAGCAGTTACTCAGAGACAGGGTCGATCGAGCAGTACTTC.

The table lists this clone with a few counts. The CDR3 region is CASSRASGGAGELFF. The CDR3 DNA follows: TGTGCCAGCAGCAGGGCCTCGGGGGGCGCCGGGGAGCTGTTTTTT. This rearrangement joins TRBV5-4 to TRBJ2-2; a possible D gene is TRBD2 (7 bases). The CDR3 is made up of 15 amino acids. CDR1 and CDR2 from the germline V gene are SGHNT and YYREEE (reference sequence). Trimming took 4 bases from V and 6 from J, leaving 16 bases between them.

The sample holds a few counts of this clone. V and J are TRBV14 and TRBJ1-1; D gene uncertain. CDR1 is SGHDN and CDR2 is FVKESK in the germline V gene. Trimming pared 1 base from V and 12 bases from J, leaving 9 bases between. The CDR3 sequence is 11 residues long. The CDR3 bases are TGTGCCAGCAGCCAAGTCTCATCTACTTTCTTT. This gives the protein CASSQVSSTFF.

V and J are TRBV5-1 and TRBJ1-1; tentatively, D is TRBD1 (6 bases). The CDR3 loop spans 15 amino acids. The ends were cut back, 0 bases at V and 3 bases at J, with 12 bases in the middle. Germline V CDR1 and CDR2: SGHRS, YFSETQ. DNA for the CDR3: TGCGCCAGCAGCTTGGGATACAGGGCCTACACTGAAGCTTTCTTT. The encoded protein is CASSLGYRAYTEAFF.

CDR3 bases: TGCGCCAGCAGCCATGATTCAGGGGGCTCTGAAGCTTTCTTT. Protein product: CASSHDSGGSEAFF. The J gene is TRBJ1-1, the V gene TRBV4-3; 8 bases align to TRBD1. This CDR3 has 14 amino acids. Germline assignment: CDR1 LGHNA and CDR2 YSLEER. With 3 bases clipped from V and 6 bases from J, the junction kept 6 bases outside the gene matches.

The chain carries TRBV4-2 and TRBJ1-1, with D perhaps matching TRBD1 (6 bases). V lost 1 base and J lost 9, with 15 bases in between. The germline CDR1 and CDR2 sequences are LGHNA and YNFKEQ. The CDR3 has 14 residues. CDR3 sequence: CASSQAIRGLKAFF. CDR3 bases: TGTGCCAGCAGCCAAGCCATCAGGGGTTTGAAAGCTTTCTTT.

In this sample, this clone turned up once. The chain links TRBV5-1 to TRBJ1-4, with 8 bases lining up with TRBD1. The CDR3 is 16 residues long. Germline V lookup: CDR1 SGHRS, CDR2 YFSETQ. V trimming: 4 bases; J trimming: 6 bases; junction bases outside the gene matches: 11. Here the CDR3 DNA reads TGCGCCAGCAGCAGCTCCCTCAGGGGGCAGGATGAAAAACTGTTTTTT. It codes for CASSSSLRGQDEKLFF. Complete variable domain (other parts from reference TRBV5-1 and TRBJ1-4): KAGVTQTPRYLIKTRGQQVTLSCSPISGHRSVSWYQQTPGQGLQFLFEYFSETQRNKGNFPGRFSGRQFSNSRSEMNVSTLELGDSALYLCASSSSLRGQDEKLFFGSGTQLSVL.

This sequence joins TRBV5-1 and TRBJ1-2; TRBD1 is a possible D gene (5 bases). CDR1 is SGHRS and CDR2 is YFSETQ in the germline V gene. The CDR3 has 12 amino acids. Trimming took 3 bases from V and 7 from J, leaving 10 bases between them. The DNA for the CDR3 is TGCGCCAGCAGCTCGGTACAGGCTGGCTACACCTTC. Translating gives CASSSVQAGYTF.

This clone has a single count. CDR3 region: CASSNRQGVNTEAFF. The CDR3 bases are TGCGCCAGCTCTAACCGACAGGGGGTGAACACTGAAGCTTTCTTT. This sequence joins TRBV10-2 and TRBJ1-1; 9 bases agree with TRBD1. The germline CDR1 and CDR2 sequences are WSHSY and SAAADI. Trimming at V came to 8 bases and at J to 0 bases, leaving 7 bases not matched to a gene. The CDR3 runs to 15 residues.

V and J are TRBV7-8 and TRBJ2-2, with TRBD2 matching 9 bases. Germline loops: CDR1 SGHVS, CDR2 FQNEAQ. Losses at the gene ends were 4 bases for V and 4 bases for J; bases not matched to a gene: 4. The CDR3 runs to 15 residues. This CDR3 reads CASSWLAGFTGELFF. The DNA for the CDR3 is TGTGCCAGCAGCTGGCTAGCGGGGTTCACCGGGGAGCTGTTTTTT.

This clone was counted a single time. The chain is built from TRBV24-1 and TRBJ2-3; 10 bases are shared with TRBD1. J gave up 3 bases and V 2 bases, and 4 bases lay outside the gene matches. Germline lookup yields CDR1 KGHDR and CDR2 SFDVKD. The CDR3 consists of 16 residues. The CDR3 coding sequence is TGTGCCACCAGTGATTGGGACAGGGGTCTAACAGATACGCAGTATTTT. The encoded protein is CATSDWDRGLTDTQYF.

This chain links TRBV6-1 with TRBJ2-5; TRBD2 matches at 8 bases. Germline V gene data show CDR1 as MNHNS and CDR2 as SASEGT. There are 14 residues in the CDR3. Losses at the gene ends were 3 bases for V and 5 bases for J; bases not matched to a gene: 5. The CDR3 DNA follows: TGTGCCAGCAGTGACAGGGTAGCGGGGGAGACCCAGTACTTC. Translation: CASSDRVAGETQYF.

The J gene is TRBJ1-1, the V gene TRBV10-2, with D tentatively TRBD1 (6 bases). The length of the CDR3 is 14 residues. Between the trimmed V and J ends, which lost 0 bases and 7 bases, there was a span of 12 bases. Per germline, CDR1 WSHSY and CDR2 SAAADI. The chain's CDR3 is CASSESTGLFEAFF. The CDR3, as DNA: TGCGCCAGCAGTGAGTCAACAGGGCTATTTGAAGCTTTCTTT.

This chain connects TRBV18 to TRBJ2-7, with 10 bases matching TRBD2. The CDR3 runs to 13 residues. Germline lookup yields CDR1 KGHSH and CDR2 LQKENI. The V segment lost 3 bases and the J segment 4 bases; nucleotides outside the gene matches: 0. The CDR3 DNA sequence: TGTGCCAGCTCACCGGGACTAGCGTACGAGCAGTACTTC. Residues: CASSPGLAYEQYF.

This sequence joins TRBV28 and TRBJ2-3, with 7 bases that match TRBD1. Germline assignment: CDR1 MDHEN and CDR2 SYDVKM. V dropped 6 bases and J dropped 3; count of bases not matched to a gene: 12. The CDR3 covers 16 residues. The CDR3 reads CASRLDRALGTDTQYF. CDR3 DNA sequence: TGTGCCAGCAGGTTAGACAGGGCCCTGGGAACAGATACGCAGTATTTT.

This chain joins TRBV19 and TRBJ2-7; TRBD1 is a possible D gene (6 bases). The germline CDR1 and CDR2 sequences are LNHDA and SQIVND (reference sequence). The CDR3 length is 13 residues. V gave up 3 bases and J gave up 7 bases, with 13 bases separating them. In nucleotides, the CDR3 is TGTGCCAGTAGTATTCTGGGGGCAAGGGAGCAGTACTTC. As protein: CASSILGAREQYF.

This sequence joins TRBV27 and TRBJ1-6; D possibly corresponds to TRBD1 (5 bases). This CDR3 has 14 residues. V lost 3 bases to trimming and J lost 5 bases, with 8 bases between them. Germline V gene data show CDR1 as MNHEY and CDR2 as SMNVEV (reference sequence). Here the CDR3 reads CASSFHRNNSPLHF. The CDR3 DNA sequence: TGTGCCAGCAGTTTTCACAGGAATAATTCACCCCTCCACTTT.